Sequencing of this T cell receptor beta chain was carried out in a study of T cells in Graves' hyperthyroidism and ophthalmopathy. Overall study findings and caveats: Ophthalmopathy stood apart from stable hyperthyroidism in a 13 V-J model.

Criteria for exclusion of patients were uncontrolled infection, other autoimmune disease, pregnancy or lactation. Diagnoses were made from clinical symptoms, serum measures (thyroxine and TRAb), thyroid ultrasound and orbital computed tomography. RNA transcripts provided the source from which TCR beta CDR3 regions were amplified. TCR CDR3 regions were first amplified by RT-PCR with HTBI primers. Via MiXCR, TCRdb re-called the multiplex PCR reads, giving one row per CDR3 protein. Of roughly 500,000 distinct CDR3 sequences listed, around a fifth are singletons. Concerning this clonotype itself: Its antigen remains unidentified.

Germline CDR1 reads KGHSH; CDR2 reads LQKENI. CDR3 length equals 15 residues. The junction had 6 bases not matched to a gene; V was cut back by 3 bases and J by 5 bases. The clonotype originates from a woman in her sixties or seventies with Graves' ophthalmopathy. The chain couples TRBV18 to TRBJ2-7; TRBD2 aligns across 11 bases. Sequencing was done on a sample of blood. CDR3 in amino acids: CASSPPTSGSDEQYF. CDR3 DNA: TGTGCCAGCTCACCCCCTACTAGCGGGAGTGACGAGCAGTACTTC.